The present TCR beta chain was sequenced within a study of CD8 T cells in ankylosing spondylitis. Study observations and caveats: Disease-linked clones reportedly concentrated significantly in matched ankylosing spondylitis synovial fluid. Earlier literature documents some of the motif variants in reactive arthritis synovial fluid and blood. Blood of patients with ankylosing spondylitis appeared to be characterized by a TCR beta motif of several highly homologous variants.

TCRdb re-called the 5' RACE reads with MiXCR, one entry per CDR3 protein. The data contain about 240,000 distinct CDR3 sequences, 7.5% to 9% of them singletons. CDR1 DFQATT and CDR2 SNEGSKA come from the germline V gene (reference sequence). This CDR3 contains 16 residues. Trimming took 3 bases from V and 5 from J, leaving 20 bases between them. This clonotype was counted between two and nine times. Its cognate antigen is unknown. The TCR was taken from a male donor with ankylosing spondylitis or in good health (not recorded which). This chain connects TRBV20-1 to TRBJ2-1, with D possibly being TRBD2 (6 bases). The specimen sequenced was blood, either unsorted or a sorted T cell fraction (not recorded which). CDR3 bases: TGCAGTGCTAGGTTGGAGGGCAGGGCGGGCGACAATGAGCAGTTCTTC. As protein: CSARLEGRAGDNEQFF.